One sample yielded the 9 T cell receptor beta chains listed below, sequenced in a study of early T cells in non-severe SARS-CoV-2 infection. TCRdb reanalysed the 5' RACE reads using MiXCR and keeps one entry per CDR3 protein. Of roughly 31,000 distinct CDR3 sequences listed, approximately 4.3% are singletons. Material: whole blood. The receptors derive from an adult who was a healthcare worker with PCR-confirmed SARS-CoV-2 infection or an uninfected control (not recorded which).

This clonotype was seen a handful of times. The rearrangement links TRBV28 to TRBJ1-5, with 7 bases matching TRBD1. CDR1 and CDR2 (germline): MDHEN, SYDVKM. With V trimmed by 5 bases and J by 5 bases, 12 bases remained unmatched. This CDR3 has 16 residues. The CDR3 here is CASSPPPTGTYQPQHF. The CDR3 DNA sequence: TGTGCCAGCAGTCCGCCCCCGACAGGGACGTATCAGCCCCAGCATTTT.

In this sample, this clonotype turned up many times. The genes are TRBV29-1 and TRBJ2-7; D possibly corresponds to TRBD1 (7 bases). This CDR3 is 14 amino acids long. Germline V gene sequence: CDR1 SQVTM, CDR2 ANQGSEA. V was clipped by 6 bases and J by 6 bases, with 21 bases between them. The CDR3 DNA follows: TGCAGCGTCTCAGGGGGGCTAGGAATCGCCGAGCAGTACTTC. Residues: CSVSGGLGIAEQYF.

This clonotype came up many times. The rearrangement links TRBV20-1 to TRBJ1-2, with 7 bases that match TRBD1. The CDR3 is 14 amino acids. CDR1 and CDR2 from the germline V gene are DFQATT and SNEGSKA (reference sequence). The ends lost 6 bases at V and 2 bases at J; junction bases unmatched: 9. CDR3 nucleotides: TGCAGTGCCACCCCGGGACAGACGAACTATGGCTACACCTTC. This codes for CSATPGQTNYGYTF.

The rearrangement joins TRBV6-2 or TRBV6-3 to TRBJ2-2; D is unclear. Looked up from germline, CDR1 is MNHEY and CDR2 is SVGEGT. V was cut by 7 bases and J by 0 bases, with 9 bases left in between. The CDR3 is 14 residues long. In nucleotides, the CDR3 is TGTGCCAGCATAGGGCTAGCGAACACCGGGGAGCTGTTTTTT. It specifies CASIGLANTGELFF.

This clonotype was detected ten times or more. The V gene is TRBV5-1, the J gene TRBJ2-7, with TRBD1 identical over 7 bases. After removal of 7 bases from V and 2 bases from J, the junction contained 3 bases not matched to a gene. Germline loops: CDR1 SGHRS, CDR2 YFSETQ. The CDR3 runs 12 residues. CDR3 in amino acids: CASRQGAYEQYF. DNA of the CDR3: TGCGCCAGCCGCCAGGGGGCCTACGAGCAGTACTTC.

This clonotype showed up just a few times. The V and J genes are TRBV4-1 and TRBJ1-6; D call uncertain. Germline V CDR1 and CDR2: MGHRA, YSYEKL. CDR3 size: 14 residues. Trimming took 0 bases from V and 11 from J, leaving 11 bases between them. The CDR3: CASSQEAVQAPLHF. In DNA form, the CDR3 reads TGCGCCAGCAGCCAAGAGGCAGTCCAGGCACCCCTCCACTTT.

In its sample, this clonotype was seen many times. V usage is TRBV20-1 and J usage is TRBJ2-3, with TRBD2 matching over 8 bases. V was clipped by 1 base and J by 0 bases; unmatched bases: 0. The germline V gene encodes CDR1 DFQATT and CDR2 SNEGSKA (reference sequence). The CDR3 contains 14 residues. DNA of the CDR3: TGCAGTGCTAGAGTAGCGGGAAGCACAGATACGCAGTATTTT. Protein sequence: CSARVAGSTDTQYF.

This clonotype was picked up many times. The CDR3 nucleotides are TGTGCCAGTGACAGACAGGGCTATCAGCCCCAGCATTTT. The encoded protein is CASDRQGYQPQHF. V gene TRBV19 combines with J gene TRBJ1-5, with 7 positions matching TRBD1. The CDR3 is 13 amino acids. Germline CDR1 reads LNHDA; CDR2 reads SQIVND (reference sequence). Losses at the gene ends were 8 bases for V and 5 bases for J; bases not matched to a gene: 6.

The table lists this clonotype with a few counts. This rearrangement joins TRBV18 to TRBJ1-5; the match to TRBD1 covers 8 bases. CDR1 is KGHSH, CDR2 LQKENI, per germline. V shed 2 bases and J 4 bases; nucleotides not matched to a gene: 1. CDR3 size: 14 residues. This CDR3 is CASSPGQGNQPQHF. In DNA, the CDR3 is TGTGCCAGCTCACCAGGACAGGGAAATCAGCCCCAGCATTTT.